One and the same sample provided the 14 T cell receptor beta chains below, sequenced in a study of T cell responses to AZD1222 COVID-19 vaccine. Libraries were prepared by immunoSEQ multiplex PCR; TCRdb keeps only in-frame clonotypes and omits some of them. This sample has about 140,000 clones, with about 90% found just once. The specimen comprised peripheral blood, sampled 28 days after the second AZD1222 dose. Receptors originate from an adult who received the AZD1222 COVID-19 vaccine.

The CDR3 DNA reads TGTGCCAGCAGCTTAGAAATACTAGCGGATGAGACCCAGTACTTC. Translating it yields CASSLEILADETQYF. The chain is built from TRBV11-1 and TRBJ2-5; the match to TRBD2 covers 8 bases. Germline loops: CDR1 SGHAT, CDR2 FQDESV (reference sequence). The CDR3 runs 15 residues. J lost 5 bases, V lost 1 base, and 6 bases had no gene match. The full variable domain, with the rest looked up from reference TRBV11-1 and TRBJ2-5, is EAEVAQSPRYKITEKSQAVAFWCDPISGHATLYWYRQILGQGPELLVQFQDESVVDDSQLPKDRFSAERLKGVDSTLKIQPAELGDSAMYLCASSLEILADETQYFGPGTRLLVL.

The chain recombines TRBV19 with TRBJ2-7; tentatively, D is TRBD1 (6 bases). V was trimmed by 4 bases and J by 5 bases, leaving 12 bases between them. CDR3 length: 13 residues. Germline-derived CDR1 and CDR2 are LNHDA and SQIVND (reference sequence). The CDR3 sequence: CASSTVQGHEQYF. The DNA for the CDR3 is TGTGCCAGTAGTACGGTACAGGGCCACGAGCAGTACTTC.

The J gene is TRBJ2-3, the V gene TRBV19; 12 bases match TRBD2. From germline, CDR1 is LNHDA and CDR2 SQIVND (reference sequence). CDR3 size: 17 residues. V shed 2 bases and J 4 bases; nucleotides not matched to a gene: 7. For the CDR3, the DNA is TGTGCCAGTAGTATATCGCTAGCGGGGGGGCCCGCAGATACGCAGTATTTT. Protein sequence: CASSISLAGGPADTQYF.

The CDR3 DNA reads as TGCGCCAGCAGCCAAGATGGGAATAGGTACAATGAGCAGTTCTTC. Its protein is CASSQDGNRYNEQFF. The genes are TRBV4-3 and TRBJ2-1; D gene unclear. V shed 0 bases and J shed 4 bases, with 10 bases lying between them. Germline lookup yields CDR1 LGHNA and CDR2 YSLEER. There are 15 residues in the CDR3.

The chain uses TRBV2 and TRBJ1-2, with D uncertain. The CDR3 extends over 10 amino acids. Trimming removed 7 bases from V and 4 bases from J, with 4 bases in between. Per germline, CDR1 SNHLY and CDR2 FYNNEI. CDR3: CASMGYGYTF. The CDR3 DNA follows: TGTGCCAGCATGGGCTATGGCTACACCTTC. Filled out from reference TRBV2 and TRBJ1-2, the complete variable domain reads EPEVTQTPSHQVTQMGQEVILRCVPISNHLYFYWYRQILGQKVEFLVSFYNNEISEKSEIFDDQFSVERPDGSNFTLKIRSTKLEDSAMYFCASMGYGYTFGSGTRLTVV.

CDR3 nucleotide sequence: TGTGCCAGCAGCTTGGGGGAACGGCGCAACTATGGCTACACCTTC. Translated, it gives CASSLGERRNYGYTF. The J gene is TRBJ1-2, the V gene TRBV5-8; D uncertain. V was shortened by 0 bases and J by 2 bases, with 11 bases between the two germline ends. CDR1 is SGHTS, CDR2 YDEGEE, per germline. The CDR3 length is 15 residues.

This rearrangement joins TRBV7-2 to TRBJ2-7; maybe TRBD1 (6 bases). The germline V and J ends were trimmed by 4 bases and 5 bases, with 6 bases remaining between them. Germline CDR1 and CDR2: SGHTA and FQGNSA. The CDR3 runs 11 residues. The CDR3 DNA reads TGTGCCAGCAGCTACAGGGACGAGCAGTACTTC. Translated: CASSYRDEQYF.

The chain carries TRBV9 and TRBJ2-1, with 10 bases fitting TRBD2. The CDR3 is 15 amino acids. After removal of 4 bases from V and 5 bases from J, the junction contained 6 bases not matched to a gene. Per germline, CDR1 SGDLS and CDR2 YYNGEE. Here the CDR3 reads CASSYLAGDNNEQFF. CDR3 sequence (DNA): TGTGCCAGCAGCTACCTAGCGGGAGATAACAATGAGCAGTTCTTC.

This clone turned up a few times. The genes are TRBV9 and TRBJ2-1; D gene unclear. Trimming removed 0 bases from V and 8 bases from J, with 3 bases in between. The CDR3 is 11 amino acids. The V gene's germline CDR1 is SGDLS and CDR2 YYNGEE. CDR3 nucleotide sequence: TGTGCCAGCAGCGTAGAAGATGAGCAGTTCTTC. Residues: CASSVEDEQFF.

CDR3 residues: CASSLGQASYNEQFF. The CDR3 nucleotides read TGTGCCAGCAGCTTGGGACAGGCTTCCTACAATGAGCAGTTCTTC. The rearrangement links TRBV5-4 to TRBJ2-1, with D perhaps matching TRBD1 (6 bases). Between the trimmed V and J ends, which lost 0 bases and 1 base, there was a span of 8 bases. This CDR3 is 15 amino acids long. In germline, CDR1 is SGHNT, CDR2 YYREEE (reference sequence).

The V and J genes are TRBV27 and TRBJ1-2; a weak D match, TRBD1 (6 bases). This CDR3 spans 16 amino acids. Looked up from germline, CDR1 is MNHEY and CDR2 is SMNVEV (reference sequence). V was shortened by 4 bases and J by 5 bases, with 20 bases between the two germline ends. As DNA, the CDR3 is TGTGCCAGCAGTTCGACAAGGACAGCCGGTTTATATGGCTACACCTTC. It translates to CASSSTRTAGLYGYTF.

The V gene is TRBV7-3, the J gene TRBJ1-4; D ambiguous. CDR1 SGHTA and CDR2 FQGTGA come from the germline V gene. V lost 4 bases and J lost 13, with 13 bases in between. There are 12 residues in the CDR3. The CDR3 nucleotides are TGTGCCAGCAGCTCTCAGGATGGGGTACTGTTTTTT. Protein: CASSSQDGVLFF.

In its sample, this clone was seen once. This rearrangement joins TRBV9 to TRBJ2-5; a possible D gene is TRBD1 (5 bases). Deletions cut 5 bases from V and 3 bases from J, with 11 bases between. The CDR3 sequence is 13 residues long. The germline V gene has CDR1 SGDLS and CDR2 YYNGEE. In DNA, the CDR3 is TGTGCCAGCAGTGGGGCCGAGAAAGAGACCCAGTACTTC. Amino acid sequence: CASSGAEKETQYF. Full variable domain (missing parts from reference TRBV9 and TRBJ2-5): DSGVTQTPKHLITATGQRVTLRCSPRSGDLSVYWYQQSLDQGLQFLIQYYNGEERAKGNILERFSAQQFPDLHSELNLSSLELGDSALYFCASSGAEKETQYFGPGTRLLVL.

V gene TRBV6-5 combines with J gene TRBJ1-3; 8 bases fit TRBD1. The CDR3 is 16 amino acids. V shed 4 bases, J shed 0 bases, and the junction held 5 bases outside the gene matches. Germline-derived CDR1 and CDR2 are MNHEY and SVGAGI. The CDR3 here is CASSFTGTGSGNTIYF. Here the CDR3 DNA reads TGTGCCAGCAGTTTCACCGGGACAGGCTCTGGAAACACCATATATTTT.